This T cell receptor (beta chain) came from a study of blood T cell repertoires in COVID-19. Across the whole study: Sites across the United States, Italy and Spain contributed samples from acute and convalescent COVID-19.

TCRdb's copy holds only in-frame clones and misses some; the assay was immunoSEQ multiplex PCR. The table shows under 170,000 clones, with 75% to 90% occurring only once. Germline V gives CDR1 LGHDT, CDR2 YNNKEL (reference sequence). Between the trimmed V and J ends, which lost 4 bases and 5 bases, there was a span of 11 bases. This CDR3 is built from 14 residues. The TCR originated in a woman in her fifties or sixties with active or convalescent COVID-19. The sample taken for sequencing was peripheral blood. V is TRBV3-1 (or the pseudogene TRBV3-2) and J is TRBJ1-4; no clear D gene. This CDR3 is CASSPRTGNEKLFF. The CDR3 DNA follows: TGTGCCAGCAGCCCCAGGACGGGAAATGAAAAACTGTTTTTT.